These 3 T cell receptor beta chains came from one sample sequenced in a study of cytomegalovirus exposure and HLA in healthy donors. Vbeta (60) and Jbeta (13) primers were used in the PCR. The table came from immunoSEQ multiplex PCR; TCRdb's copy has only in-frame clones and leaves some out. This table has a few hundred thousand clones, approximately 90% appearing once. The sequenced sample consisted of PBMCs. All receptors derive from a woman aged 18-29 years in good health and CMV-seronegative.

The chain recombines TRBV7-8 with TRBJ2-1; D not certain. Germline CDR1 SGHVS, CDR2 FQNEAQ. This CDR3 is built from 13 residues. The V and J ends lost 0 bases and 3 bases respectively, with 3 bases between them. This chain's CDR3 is CASSLALYNEQFF. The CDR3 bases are TGTGCCAGCAGCTTAGCACTCTACAATGAGCAGTTCTTC.

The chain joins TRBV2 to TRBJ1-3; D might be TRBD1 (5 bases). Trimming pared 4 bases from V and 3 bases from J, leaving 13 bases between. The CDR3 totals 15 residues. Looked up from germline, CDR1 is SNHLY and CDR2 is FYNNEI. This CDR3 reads CASSAQGSIGNTIYF. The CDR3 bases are TGTGCCAGCAGTGCCCAGGGCTCTATTGGAAACACCATATATTTT.

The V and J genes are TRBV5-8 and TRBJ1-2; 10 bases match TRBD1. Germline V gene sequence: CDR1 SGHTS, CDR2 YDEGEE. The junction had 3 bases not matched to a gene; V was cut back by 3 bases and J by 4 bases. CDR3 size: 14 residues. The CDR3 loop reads CASSYRTGGYGYTF. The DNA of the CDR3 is TGTGCCAGCAGCTACCGGACAGGGGGCTATGGCTACACCTTC.